This T cell receptor (beta chain) was profiled in a study of T cell responses to AZD1222 COVID-19 vaccine. The assay was immunoSEQ multiplex PCR, and TCRdb's table has in-frame clones only and misses some. The sample shows approximately 70,000 clones, roughly 75% of them seen only once. On this clone itself: Antigen specificity is unknown.

The V and J ends lost 7 bases and 3 bases respectively, with 13 bases between them. CDR3 length: 13 residues. Germline V CDR1 and CDR2: SGHTA, FQGTGA. Overall study results and limits: Spike-specific TCR breadth and depth grew following two AZD1222 doses. The study sampled repertoires only after the peak T cell response.

Second-dose schedules of about 4 or about 12 weeks were combined. The sequenced sample was peripheral blood, obtained 28 days after the second AZD1222 dose. This rearrangement joins TRBV7-3 to TRBJ2-7; no clear D. The TCR was taken from an adult who received the AZD1222 COVID-19 vaccine. CDR3 nucleotide sequence: TGTGCCAGCAAAGAGCTTGCGCACTACGAGCAGTACTTC. Residues: CASKELAHYEQYF.